This paragraph covers one TCR beta chain sequence. Germline V lookup: CDR1 MNHEY, CDR2 SMNVEV (reference sequence). The CDR3 covers 15 residues. The V and J ends lost 6 bases and 8 bases, in that order; junction bases with no gene match: 14. Sequencing was performed with immunoSEQ multiplex PCR; in TCRdb, only in-frame clones are kept and a portion is missing. The table has fewer than 6,500 clones, about 77% seen once. Time point meaning: neoterminal ileum biopsy at postoperative endoscopy, about 6 months after surgery. The data are from a study of T cell repertoires in ileal Crohn's disease. Study background: Thiopurines (fewer than 12) or anti-TNF agents (around 17) were given postoperatively to about half.

This receptor was taken from an adult with Crohn's disease. The chain joins TRBV27 to TRBJ2-5; TRBD2 matches 8 bases. Sequenced sample: ileal tissue. CDR3 in amino acids: CASSKISGGQRTQYF. The CDR3 DNA sequence: TGTGCCAGCAGCAAAATCTCGGGGGGGCAAAGAACCCAGTACTTC.